This T cell receptor (beta chain) was identified during a study of T cell responses to AZD1222 COVID-19 vaccine. Study findings and constraints: Sampled repertoires all dated from after the peak T cell response.

The CDR3 extends over 15 amino acids. With 3 bases clipped from V and 5 bases from J, the junction kept 8 bases outside the gene matches. CDR1 and CDR2 (germline): KGHSH, LQKENI. Assay used: immunoSEQ multiplex PCR; TCRdb lists only in-frame clones, some missing. The sample shows 120,000 to 150,000 clones, under 95% of them seen only once. A word on this clone: Its antigen remains unidentified.

Sequenced material: peripheral blood, taken on day 0 of AZD1222 vaccination. The TCR originated in an adult in good health. The chain is built from TRBV18 and TRBJ2-7; TRBD1 agrees at 9 bases. CDR3 residues: CASSPGTGRYDEQYF. CDR3 DNA: TGTGCCAGCTCACCGGGGACAGGGAGGTACGACGAGCAGTACTTC.